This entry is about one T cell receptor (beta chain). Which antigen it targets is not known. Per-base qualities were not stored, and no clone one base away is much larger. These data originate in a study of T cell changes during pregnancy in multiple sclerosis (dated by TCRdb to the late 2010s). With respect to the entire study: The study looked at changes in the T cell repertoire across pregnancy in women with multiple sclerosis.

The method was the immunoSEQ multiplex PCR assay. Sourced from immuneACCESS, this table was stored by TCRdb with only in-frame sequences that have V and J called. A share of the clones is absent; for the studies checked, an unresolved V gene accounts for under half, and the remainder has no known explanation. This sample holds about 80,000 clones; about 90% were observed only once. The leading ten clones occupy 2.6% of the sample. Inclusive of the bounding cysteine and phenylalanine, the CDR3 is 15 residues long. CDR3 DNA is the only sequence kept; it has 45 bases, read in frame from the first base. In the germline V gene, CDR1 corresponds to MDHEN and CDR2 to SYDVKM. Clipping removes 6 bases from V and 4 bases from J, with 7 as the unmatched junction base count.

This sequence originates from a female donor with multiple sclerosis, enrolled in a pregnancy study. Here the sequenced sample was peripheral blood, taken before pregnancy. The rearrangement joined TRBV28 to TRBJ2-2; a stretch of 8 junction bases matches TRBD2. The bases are TGTGCCAGCAGATCACTAGCGGCCCCCACCGGGGAGCTGTTTTTT. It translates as CASRSLAAPTGELFF.